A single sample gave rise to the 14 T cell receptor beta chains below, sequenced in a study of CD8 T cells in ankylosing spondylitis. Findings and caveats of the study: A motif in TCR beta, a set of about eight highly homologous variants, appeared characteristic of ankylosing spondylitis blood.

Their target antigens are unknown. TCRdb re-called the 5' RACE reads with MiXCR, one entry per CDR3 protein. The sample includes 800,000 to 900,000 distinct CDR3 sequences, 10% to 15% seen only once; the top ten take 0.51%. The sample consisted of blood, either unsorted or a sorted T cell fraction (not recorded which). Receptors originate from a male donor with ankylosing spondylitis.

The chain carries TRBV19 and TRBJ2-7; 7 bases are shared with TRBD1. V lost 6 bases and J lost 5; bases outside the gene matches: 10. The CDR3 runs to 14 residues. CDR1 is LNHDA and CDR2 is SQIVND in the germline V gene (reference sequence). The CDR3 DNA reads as TGTGCCAGTAGCTCGACAGGGTTCCGCCACGAGCAGTACTTC. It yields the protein CASSSTGFRHEQYF.

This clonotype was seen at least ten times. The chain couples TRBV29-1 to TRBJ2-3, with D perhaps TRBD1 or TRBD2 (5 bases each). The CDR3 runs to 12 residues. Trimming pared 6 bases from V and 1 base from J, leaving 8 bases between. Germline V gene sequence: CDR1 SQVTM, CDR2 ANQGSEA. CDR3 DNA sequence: TGCAGCGTAGGGACCCGCACAGATACGCAGTATTTT. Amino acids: CSVGTRTDTQYF.

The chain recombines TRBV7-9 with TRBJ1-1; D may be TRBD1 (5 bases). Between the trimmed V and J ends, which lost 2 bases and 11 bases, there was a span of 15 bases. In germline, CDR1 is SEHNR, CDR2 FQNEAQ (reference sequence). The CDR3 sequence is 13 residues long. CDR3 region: CASSLRQNSGAFF. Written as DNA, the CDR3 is TGTGCCAGCAGCTTAAGACAGAACTCCGGTGCTTTCTTT.

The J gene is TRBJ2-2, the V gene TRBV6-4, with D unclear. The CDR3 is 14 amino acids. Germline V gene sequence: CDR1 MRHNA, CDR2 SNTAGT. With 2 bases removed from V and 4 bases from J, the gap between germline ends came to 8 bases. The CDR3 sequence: CASSDRPLTGELFF. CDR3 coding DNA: TGTGCCAGCAGTGACAGACCGCTCACCGGGGAGCTGTTTTTT.

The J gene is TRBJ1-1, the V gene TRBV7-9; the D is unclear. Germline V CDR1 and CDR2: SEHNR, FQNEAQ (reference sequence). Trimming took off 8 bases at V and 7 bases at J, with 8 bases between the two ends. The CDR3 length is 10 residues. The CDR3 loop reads CASRTFEAFF. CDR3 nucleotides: TGTGCCAGCCGTACATTTGAAGCTTTCTTT.

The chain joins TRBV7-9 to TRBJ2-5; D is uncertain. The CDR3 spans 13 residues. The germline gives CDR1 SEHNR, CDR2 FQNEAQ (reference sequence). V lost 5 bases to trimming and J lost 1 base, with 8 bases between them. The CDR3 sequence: CASSPDIQETQYF. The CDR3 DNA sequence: TGTGCCAGCAGCCCCGACATCCAAGAGACCCAGTACTTC.

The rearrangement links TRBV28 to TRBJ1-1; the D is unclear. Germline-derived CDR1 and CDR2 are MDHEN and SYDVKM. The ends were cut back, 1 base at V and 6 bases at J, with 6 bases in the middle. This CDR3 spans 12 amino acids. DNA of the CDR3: TGTGCCAGCAGTTTATACCCTTCTGAAGCTTTCTTT. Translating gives CASSLYPSEAFF.

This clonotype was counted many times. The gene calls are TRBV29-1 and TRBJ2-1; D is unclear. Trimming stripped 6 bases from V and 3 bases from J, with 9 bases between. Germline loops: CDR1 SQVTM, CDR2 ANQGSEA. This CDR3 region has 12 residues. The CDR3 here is CSVGWHYNEQFF. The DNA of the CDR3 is TGCAGCGTGGGCTGGCACTACAATGAGCAGTTCTTC.

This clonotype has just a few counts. CDR3: CASGLVMAGGPYNEQFF. The DNA of the CDR3 is TGTGCTAGTGGTTTGGTGATGGCGGGGGGGCCCTACAATGAGCAGTTCTTC. The chain is built from TRBV12-5 and TRBJ2-1; 9 positions agree with TRBD2. The CDR3 runs 17 residues. In germline, CDR1 is LGHNT, CDR2 FRNRAP. V lost 0 bases to trimming and J lost 2 bases; unmatched junction nucleotides: 5.

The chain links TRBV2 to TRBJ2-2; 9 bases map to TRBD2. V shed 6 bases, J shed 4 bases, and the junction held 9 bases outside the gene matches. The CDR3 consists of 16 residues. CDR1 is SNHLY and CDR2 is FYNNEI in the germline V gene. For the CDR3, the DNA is TGTGCCAGCAGAAGGTTAGCGGGAGAGATCACCGGGGAGCTGTTTTTT. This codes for CASRRLAGEITGELFF. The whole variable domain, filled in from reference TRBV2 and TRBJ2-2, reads EPEVTQTPSHQVTQMGQEVILRCVPISNHLYFYWYRQILGQKVEFLVSFYNNEISEKSEIFDDQFSVERPDGSNFTLKIRSTKLEDSAMYFCASRRLAGEITGELFFGEGSRLTVL.

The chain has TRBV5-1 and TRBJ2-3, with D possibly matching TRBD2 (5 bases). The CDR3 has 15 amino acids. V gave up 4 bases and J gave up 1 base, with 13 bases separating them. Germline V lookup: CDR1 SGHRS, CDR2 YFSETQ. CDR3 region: CASSVIVSGTDTQYF. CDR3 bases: TGCGCCAGCAGCGTCATCGTTAGCGGCACAGATACGCAGTATTTT.

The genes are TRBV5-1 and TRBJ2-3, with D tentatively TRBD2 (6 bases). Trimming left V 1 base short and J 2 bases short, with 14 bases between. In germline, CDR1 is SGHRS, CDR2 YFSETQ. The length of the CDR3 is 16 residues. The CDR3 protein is CASSLKLARFTDTQYF. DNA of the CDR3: TGCGCCAGCAGCTTGAAACTAGCAAGATTCACAGATACGCAGTATTTT.

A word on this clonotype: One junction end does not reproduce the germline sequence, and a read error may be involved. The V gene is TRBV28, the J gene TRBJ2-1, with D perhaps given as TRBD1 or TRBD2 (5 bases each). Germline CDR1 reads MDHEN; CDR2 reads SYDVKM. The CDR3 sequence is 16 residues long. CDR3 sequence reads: CASSWGYDHSNNEQFF. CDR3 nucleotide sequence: TGTGCCAGCAGTTGGGGGTACGACCACTCCAACAATGAGCAGTTCTTC.

CDR3 in DNA: TGTGCCAGCTCACCGGTAGGGAGGGGCGGACAAGAGACCCAGTACTTC. Amino acid sequence: CASSPVGRGGQETQYF. The rearrangement uses TRBV18 and TRBJ2-5; 7 nucleotides match TRBD2. The CDR3 spans 16 residues. The V segment lost 3 bases and the J segment 2 bases; nucleotides outside the gene matches: 9. Per germline, CDR1 KGHSH and CDR2 LQKENI.